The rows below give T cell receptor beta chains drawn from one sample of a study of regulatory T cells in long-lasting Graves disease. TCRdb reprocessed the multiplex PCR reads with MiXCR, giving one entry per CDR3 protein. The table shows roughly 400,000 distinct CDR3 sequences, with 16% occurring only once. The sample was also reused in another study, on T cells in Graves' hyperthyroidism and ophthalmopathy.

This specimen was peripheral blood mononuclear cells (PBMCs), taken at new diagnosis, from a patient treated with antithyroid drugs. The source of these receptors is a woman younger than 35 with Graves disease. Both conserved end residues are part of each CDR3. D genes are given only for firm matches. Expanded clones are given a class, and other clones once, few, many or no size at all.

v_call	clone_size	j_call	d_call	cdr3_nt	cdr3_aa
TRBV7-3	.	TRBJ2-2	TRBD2	TGTGCCAGCAGCTCCTGGGAGGGAGGGACCGGGGAGCTGTTTTTT	CASSSWEGGTGELFF
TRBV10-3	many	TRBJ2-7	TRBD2	TGTGCCATCAGTGCGACTAGCGTTACCTACGAGCAGTACTTC	CAISATSVTYEQYF
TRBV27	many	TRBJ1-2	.	TGTGCCAGCAAGTCGTACCGGGGGGCTAGCTATGGCTACACCTTC	CASKSYRGASYGYTF
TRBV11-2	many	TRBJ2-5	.	TGTGCCAGCAGCTTATACAGGCCCCCTTATGAGACCCAGTACTTC	CASSLYRPPYETQYF
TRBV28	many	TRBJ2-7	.	TGTGCCAGCAGTACCTACCTCTTGGCCGCTTACGAGCAGTACTTC	CASSTYLLAAYEQYF
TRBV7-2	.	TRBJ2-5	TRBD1	TGTGCCAGCAGCGAGGACAGGGGGCTCGGGGAGACCCAGTACTTC	CASSEDRGLGETQYF
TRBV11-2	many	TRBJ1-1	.	TGTGCCAGCAGCCGGGGAGGGGAATCTCCCACTGAAGCTTTCTTT	CASSRGGESPTEAFF
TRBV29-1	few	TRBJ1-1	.	TGCAGCGTTGAGCTTGGGGTTATTACCGAACGGGGCACTGAAGCTTTCTTT	CSVELGVITERGTEAFF
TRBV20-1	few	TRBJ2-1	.	TGCAGTGCTCCAAGGAGCAATGAGCAGTTCTTC	CSAPRSNEQFF
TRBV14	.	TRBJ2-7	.	TGTGCCAGCAGCCAAACCCTAGAGACAGTCTACGAGCAGTACTTC	CASSQTLETVYEQYF
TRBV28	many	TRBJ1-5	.	TGTGCCAGCAGTTTATTGGGCACATTTAGCAATCAGCCCCAGCATTTT	CASSLLGTFSNQPQHF
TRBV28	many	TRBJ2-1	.	TGTGCCAGCAGTTCGCCAAATGAGCAGTTCTTC	CASSSPNEQFF
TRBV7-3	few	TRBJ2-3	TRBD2	TGTGCCAGCAGCTCAACTAGCGGATCCACAAATACGCAGTATTTT	CASSSTSGSTNTQYF
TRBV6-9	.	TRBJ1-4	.	TGTGCCAGCAGTTATGGGAGGGTAGGGGAAAAACTGTTTTTT	CASSYGRVGEKLFF
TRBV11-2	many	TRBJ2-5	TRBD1	TGTGCCAGCAGCTTAGGGGGACAGGGGGCAGGTGAGACCCAGTACTTC	CASSLGGQGAGETQYF
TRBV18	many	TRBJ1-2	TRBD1	TGTGCCAGCTCAAGTGACAGGGGGAAACGTGGCTACACCTTC	CASSSDRGKRGYTF
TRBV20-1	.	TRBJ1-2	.	TGCAGTGCTAGCGACTCTCGGGGGGGCTATGGCTACACCTTC	CSASDSRGGYGYTF
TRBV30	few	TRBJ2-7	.	TGTGCCTGGAACAGGCTTTCCTACGAGCAGTACTTC	CAWNRLSYEQYF
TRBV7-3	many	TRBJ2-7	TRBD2	TGTGCCAGCAGCTTAACCGGGACTAGTGACGAGCAGTACTTC	CASSLTGTSDEQYF
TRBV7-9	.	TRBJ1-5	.	TGTGCCAGCAGCTTAGCCGGGCGGCGTGATCAGCCCCAGCATTTT	CASSLAGRRDQPQHF
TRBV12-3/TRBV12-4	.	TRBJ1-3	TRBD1	TGTGCCAGCAGTTTAAGAGACAGGGTCTCTGGAAACACCATATATTTT	CASSLRDRVSGNTIYF
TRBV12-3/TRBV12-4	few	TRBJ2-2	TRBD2	TGTGCCAGCCGCGGGGGACCCCGCACCGGGGAGCTGTTTTTT	CASRGGPRTGELFF
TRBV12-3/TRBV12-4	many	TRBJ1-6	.	TGTGCCAGCAGTTCCTTACGATCGACGGGCAATAATTCACCCCTCCACTTT	CASSSLRSTGNNSPLHF
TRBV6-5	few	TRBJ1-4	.	TGTGCCAGCAGTTACCGGGCCGTTGCAACTAATGAAAAACTGTTTTTT	CASSYRAVATNEKLFF
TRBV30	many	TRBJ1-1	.	TGTGCCTGGAGTGTAACAGGCACTGAAGCTTTCTTT	CAWSVTGTEAFF
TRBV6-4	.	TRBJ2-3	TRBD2	TGTGCCAGCAGTCCAAATAGCGGGAGTTCAGATACGCAGTATTTT	CASSPNSGSSDTQYF
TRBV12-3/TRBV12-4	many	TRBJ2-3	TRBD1	TGTGCCAGCAGAAACTACGCCAGGGGGACGGGGACAGATACGCAGTATTTT	CASRNYARGTGTDTQYF
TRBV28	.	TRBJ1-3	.	TGTGCCAGCAGACGAGGGGACCTCTCTGGAAACACCATATATTTT	CASRRGDLSGNTIYF
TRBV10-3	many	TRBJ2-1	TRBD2	TGTGCCATCAGCTCGACTAGCGGGAGGTCTAAGTACAATGAGCAGTTCTTC	CAISSTSGRSKYNEQFF
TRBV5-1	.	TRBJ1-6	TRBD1	TGCGCCAGCAGCATGCCGGGACAGGGGAATTCACCCCTCCACTTT	CASSMPGQGNSPLHF
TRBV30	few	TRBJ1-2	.	TGTGCCTGGAGTGACAGGTCTCGCGGCTACACCTTC	CAWSDRSRGYTF
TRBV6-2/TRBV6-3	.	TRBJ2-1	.	TGTGCCAGCAGTACCGGGGACTCAGCCCCCAATGAGCAGTTCTTC	CASSTGDSAPNEQFF
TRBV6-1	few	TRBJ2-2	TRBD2	TGTGCCAGCAGACGACTAGCGGGAGGGCCCCGGGAGCTGTTTTTT	CASRRLAGGPRELFF
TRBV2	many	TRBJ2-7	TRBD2	TGTGCCAGCAGGTTGCTAGCGGGAGATAACGAGCAGTACTTC	CASRLLAGDNEQYF
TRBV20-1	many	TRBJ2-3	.	TGCAGTGCTAGAGGCGCAAGCACAGATACGCAGTATTTT	CSARGASTDTQYF
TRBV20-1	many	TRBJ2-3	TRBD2	TGCAGTGCTAGTCGGAGCGGGAGGGCCGTAACAGATACGCAGTATTTT	CSASRSGRAVTDTQYF
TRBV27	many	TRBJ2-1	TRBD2	TGTGCCAGCAGTACACTAGCGGGAGGGAACAATGAGCAGTTCTTC	CASSTLAGGNNEQFF
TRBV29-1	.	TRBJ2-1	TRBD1	TGCAGCGTTGCCGGGACAGGGCGTCGCAATGAGCAGTTCTTC	CSVAGTGRRNEQFF
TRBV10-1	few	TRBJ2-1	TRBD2	TGCGCCAGCAGTGACGGCGGGAGGACGAATGAGCAGTTCTTC	CASSDGGRTNEQFF
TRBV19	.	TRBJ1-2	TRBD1	TGTGCCAGTCAACAGGGGTCCTATGGCTACACCTTC	CASQQGSYGYTF